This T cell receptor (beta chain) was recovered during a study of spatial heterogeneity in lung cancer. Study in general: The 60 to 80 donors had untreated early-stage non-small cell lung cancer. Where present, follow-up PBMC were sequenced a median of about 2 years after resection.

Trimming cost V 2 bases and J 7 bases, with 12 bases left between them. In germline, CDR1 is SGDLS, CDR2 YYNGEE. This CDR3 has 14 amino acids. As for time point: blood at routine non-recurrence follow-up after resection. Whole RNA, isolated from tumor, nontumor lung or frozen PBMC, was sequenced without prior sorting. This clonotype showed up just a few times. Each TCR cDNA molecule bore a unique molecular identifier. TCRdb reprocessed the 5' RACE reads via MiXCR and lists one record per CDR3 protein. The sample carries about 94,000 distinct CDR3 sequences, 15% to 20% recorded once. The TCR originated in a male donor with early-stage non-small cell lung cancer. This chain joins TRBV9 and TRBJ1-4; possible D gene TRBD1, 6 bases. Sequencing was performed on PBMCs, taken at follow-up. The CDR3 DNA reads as TGTGCCAGCAGCGTTACAGGGAGGGGTGAAAAACTGTTTTTT. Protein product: CASSVTGRGEKLFF.